This T cell receptor (beta chain) was sequenced for a study of blood T cell repertoires in COVID-19. Study background: PBMCs, B-cell-depleted T cells, or T cells provided the cDNA or gDNA that made up the material.

V lost 0 bases, J lost 4 bases, and 11 bases stayed unmatched. The germline V gene has CDR1 SGHNT and CDR2 YYREEE (reference sequence). The length of the CDR3 is 19 residues. Authors' data handling: Cell counts per sample came from amplifying reference gene primers. Sequenced by immunoSEQ multiplex PCR; TCRdb stores in-frame clones only, minus some. Clonal size and the V and J genes are those of that table, whereas D and trimming came from the DNA. This sample has some 250,000 clones, with 82% found just once. This chain connects TRBV5-4 to TRBJ2-1; 12 bases fit TRBD2. This TCR was sampled from a woman in her fifties or sixties with active or convalescent COVID-19. The sequencing sample was made of peripheral blood. The CDR3 DNA is TGTGCCAGCAGCTTGGCCCTAACCCCTAGCGGGGGGGGGTACAATGAGCAGTTCTTC. It translates to CASSLALTPSGGGYNEQFF.